What follows describes a single T cell receptor (beta chain). CDR1 is LNHDA and CDR2 is SQIVND in the germline V gene (reference sequence). Trimming took 9 bases from V and 4 from J, leaving 16 bases between them. This CDR3 has 13 residues. The data stem from a study of blood T cell repertoires in COVID-19. Overall study: The United States, Italy and Spain provided the acute and convalescent COVID-19 samples. T cells, B-cell-depleted T cells, or PBMCs supplied cDNA or gDNA.

In the original workflow: Amplification from reference gene primers served as the basis for estimated nucleated cell counts. Method: immunoSEQ multiplex PCR; TCRdb's copy keeps in-frame clones and lacks some. V and J calls and clone size are copied from that table; D and trimming were computed from the DNA. The table records roughly 92,000 clones, around nine tenths of them present only once. This rearrangement joins TRBV19 to TRBJ2-7; TRBD1 might be the D (6 bases). The source material was peripheral blood. The TCR originated in an elderly woman with acute or convalescent COVID-19. The CDR3 protein is CASSTGSGYEQYF. The CDR3 DNA is TGTGCCAGCTCAACAGGGTCCGGTTACGAGCAGTACTTC. Using reference TRBV19 and TRBJ2-7 for the parts outside the CDR3, the full variable domain is DGGITQSPKYLFRKEGQNVTLSCEQNLNHDAMYWYRQDPGQGLRLIYYSQIVNDFQKGDIAEGYSVSREKKESFPLTVTSAQKNPTAFYLCASSTGSGYEQYFGPGTRLTVT.